This TCR beta chain comes out of a study of T-cell reconstitution after alpha-beta-depleted transplantation in children. Study results and limitations: Surviving recipient cells, namely T cells and thymic progenitors, were the source of high day-60 TCRbeta diversity in some patients. A year post-transplant, T-cell counts and diversity derived mostly from newly produced T cells.

Unique molecular identifiers were used to barcode this TCRbeta library. In TCRdb, the PCR reads were re-called with MiXCR into one record per CDR3 protein. The sample lists about 110,000 distinct CDR3 sequences; approximately 6.4% were seen once. Trimming stripped 2 bases from V and 3 bases from J, with 7 bases between. The CDR3 has 13 amino acids. In germline, CDR1 is MNHEY, CDR2 SVGAGI. This clonotype was observed many times. Its antigen is not known. The receptor's source is a male patient aged 2 to 9 who had a stem cell transplant for acute lymphoblastic leukemia, so the T cells may come from the graft donor. V is TRBV6-5 and J is TRBJ1-2; a possible D gene is TRBD1 (5 bases). The sample was PBMCs, mostly from graft donor cells, taken 360 days after TCRalphabeta/CD19-depleted stem cell transplant. The CDR3 loop is CASSYGGDYGYTF. The CDR3 DNA follows: TGTGCCAGCAGTTACGGAGGGGACTATGGCTACACCTTC.